A selection of T cell receptor beta chains follows, all from one sample in a study of T cell repertoires in aging, cancer and after chemotherapy. MiXCR, applied by TCRdb to the multiplex PCR reads, yields one record per CDR3 protein. The table shows 2,200 or so distinct CDR3 sequences, with roughly a quarter occurring only once. The sequencing input was blood. The receptor set was obtained from a human donor in good health. The CDR3 runs from the conserved cysteine through the conserved F or W. A D gene is named only where the DNA matches it firmly. Clone sizes are given selectively: once, few, many, or a class where the clone is expanded.

j_call	d_call	clone_size	v_call	cdr3_nt	cdr3_aa
TRBJ2-5	-	medium-sized	TRBV18	TGTGCCAGCTCACCTCTGGAGGTCGCGGAGACCCAGTACTTC	CASSPLEVAETQYF
TRBJ1-6	-	medium-sized	TRBV18	TGTGCCAGCTCAGGCCAGATCTATAATTCACCCCTCCACTTT	CASSGQIYNSPLHF
TRBJ1-6	TRBD1	medium-sized	TRBV19	TGTGCCAGTAGCCAGGACAGGGCAATTAATTCACCCCTCCACTTT	CASSQDRAINSPLHF
TRBJ2-5	TRBD2	medium-sized	TRBV5-6	TGTGCCAGCAGCTTTGTTCGGGGGGGGACCCAGTACTTC	CASSFVRGGTQYF
TRBJ2-1	TRBD1	-	TRBV6-5	TGTGCCAGCAGTTACGCCGGGACAGGGAAAAGTTTCTTC	CASSYAGTGKSFF
TRBJ2-1	-	-	TRBV20-1	TGCAGTGGCGAAGGCCAAATAGCCGGCAGGCCCTACAATGAGCAGTTCTTC	CSGEGQIAGRPYNEQFF
TRBJ1-2	-	medium-sized	TRBV15	TGTGCCACCAGCAGAGATTATTCCCCAGACAGGGGCTACACCTTC	CATSRDYSPDRGYTF
TRBJ2-2	TRBD2	-	TRBV6-4	TGTGCCAGCAGTGAAAGCATAGCGGGGGTCGCGAACACCGGGGAGCTGTTTTTT	CASSESIAGVANTGELFF
TRBJ1-4	TRBD1	-	TRBV7-9	TGTGCCAGCAGCCGGGGACAGCCCGGTTCTGCAACTAATGAAAAACTGTTTTTT	CASSRGQPGSATNEKLFF
TRBJ2-7	-	medium-sized	TRBV6-6	TGTGCCAGCACCGACCCTATCTCGGAGCAGTACTTC	CASTDPISEQYF
TRBJ2-2	-	-	TRBV5-1	TGCGCCAGCAGCCCGGGACCACTCACCGGGGAGCTGTTTTTT	CASSPGPLTGELFF
TRBJ1-1	-	-	TRBV6-4	TGTGCCAGCAGTGAAGACACGAACACTGAAGCTTTCTTT	CASSEDTNTEAFF
TRBJ1-4	-	medium-sized	TRBV30	TGTGCCTGGAGTGATTCAACTAATGAAAAACTGTTTTTT	CAWSDSTNEKLFF
TRBJ2-3	TRBD1	few	TRBV20-1	TGCAGTGCCATCGACAGGGGGCTGACAGATACGCAGTATTTT	CSAIDRGLTDTQYF
TRBJ1-1	-	medium-sized	TRBV6-6	TGTGCCAGCAGTTACTCCCCAGCTGAAGCTTTCTTT	CASSYSPAEAFF
TRBJ2-3	TRBD2	medium-sized	TRBV5-6	TGTGCCAGCAGCTCGCCGGGAGGGCCCAGCACAGATACGCAGTATTTT	CASSSPGGPSTDTQYF
TRBJ1-1	TRBD1	few	TRBV10-2	TGCGCCAGCCGCCGTGACCAGGGGGCTGAAGCTTTCTTT	CASRRDQGAEAFF
TRBJ1-2	-	few	TRBV7-9	TGTGCCAGCAGCTTAAGGGTTGGTGATGGCTACACCTTC	CASSLRVGDGYTF
TRBJ1-2	-	medium-sized	TRBV15	TGTGCCACCAGCAGAGTTTCAGGAGCTAACTATGGCTACACCTTC	CATSRVSGANYGYTF
TRBJ2-5	TRBD1	few	TRBV18	TGTGCCAGCTCACCGGCAGGGGGCCAAGAGACCCAGTACTTC	CASSPAGGQETQYF
TRBJ2-3	-	medium-sized	TRBV18	TGTGCCAGCTCACCACTTGGGGGATCTAGCACAGATACGCAGTATTTT	CASSPLGGSSTDTQYF
TRBJ1-2	-	-	TRBV7-2	TGTGCCAGCAGCCCAGGGACACTAGGCTATGGCTACACCTTC	CASSPGTLGYGYTF
TRBJ1-1	TRBD1	medium-sized	TRBV19	TGTGCCAGTAGTCTGGGACAGGGGGCATCAAACACTGAAGCTTTCTTT	CASSLGQGASNTEAFF
TRBJ1-1	-	-	TRBV6-5	TGTGCCAGCAGTAAAACACTTAACACTGAAGCTTTCTTT	CASSKTLNTEAFF
TRBJ1-2	-	few	TRBV5-4	TGTGCCAGCAGCTTGTGGGGGGGGCAGAGCTATGGCTACACCTTC	CASSLWGGQSYGYTF
TRBJ2-2	TRBD2	medium-sized	TRBV15	TGTGCCACCAGCAGAGATATCGGCGGGGGGGCCCGGAGCGGGGAGCTGTTTTTT	CATSRDIGGGARSGELFF
TRBJ2-2	-	-	TRBV11-2	TGTGCCAGCGCGGAGGCCGGGGAGCTGTTTTTT	CASAEAGELFF
TRBJ1-2	-	medium-sized	TRBV30	TGTGCCTGGGACCAGGGGAACTATGGCTACACCTTC	CAWDQGNYGYTF